Here is one T cell receptor (beta chain) with its context. Its antigen is as yet unknown. These data come from a study of CD8 T cells in ankylosing spondylitis. Scientists made TCR beta libraries using quantitative 5'-RACE with molecular barcodes. TCRdb called the 5' RACE reads again in MiXCR, with one record for every CDR3 protein. This sample carries just over 300,000 distinct CDR3 sequences, around 20% of them seen once, and the ten largest clones take around 3.2%. Trimming cost V 4 bases and J 0 bases; bases outside gene matches: 1. Germline CDR1 reads DFQATT; CDR2 reads SNEGSKA (reference sequence). The CDR3 totals 13 residues. The study, taken as a whole, reports: Within ankylosing spondylitis blood, a TCR beta motif made up of eight highly homologous variants appeared to be characteristic. Previous work reported some of these motif variants in the synovial fluid and blood of reactive arthritis.

This clonotype was sampled from a female donor with ankylosing spondylitis or in good health (not recorded which). Input material: blood, either unsorted or a sorted T cell fraction (not recorded which). This chain joins TRBV20-1 and TRBJ2-3, with TRBD2 matching 7 bases. Here the CDR3 reads CSAMGGSTDTQYF. In DNA, the CDR3 is TGCAGTGCTATGGGGGGGAGCACAGATACGCAGTATTTT.